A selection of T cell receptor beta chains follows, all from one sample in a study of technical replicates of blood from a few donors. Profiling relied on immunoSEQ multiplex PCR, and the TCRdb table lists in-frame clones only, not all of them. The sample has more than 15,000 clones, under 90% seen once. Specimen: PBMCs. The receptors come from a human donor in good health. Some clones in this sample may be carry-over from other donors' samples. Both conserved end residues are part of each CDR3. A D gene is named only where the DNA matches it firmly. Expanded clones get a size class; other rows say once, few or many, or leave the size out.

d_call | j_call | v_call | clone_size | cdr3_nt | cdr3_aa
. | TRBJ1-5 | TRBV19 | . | TGTGCCAGTAGTATAGCAGGGATTGGTAATAGCAATCAGCCCCAGCATTTT | CASSIAGIGNSNQPQHF
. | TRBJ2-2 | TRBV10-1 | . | TGCGCCAGCAGTGATGGGGGGGGCAAGAACACCGGGGAGCTGTTTTTT | CASSDGGGKNTGELFF
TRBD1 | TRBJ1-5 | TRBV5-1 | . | TGCGCCAGCAGCCCACAGGGGCCTAATCAGCCCCAGCATTTT | CASSPQGPNQPQHF
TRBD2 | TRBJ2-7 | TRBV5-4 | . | TGTGCCAGCAGCTTGGCCCCTAGCGGGAGGCAAGACGAGCAGTACTTC | CASSLAPSGRQDEQYF
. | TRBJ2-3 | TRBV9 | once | TGTGCCAGCAGCGTAGAGGGGCTACCGATCACAGATACGCAGTATTTT | CASSVEGLPITDTQYF
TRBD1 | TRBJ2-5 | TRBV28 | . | TGTGCCAGCAGCCCGGGACAGGGGAATCAAGAGACCCAGTACTTC | CASSPGQGNQETQYF
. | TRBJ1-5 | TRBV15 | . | TGTGCCACCAGCAGAGCCCGAGACAGGAGCAATCAGCCCCAGCATTTT | CATSRARDRSNQPQHF
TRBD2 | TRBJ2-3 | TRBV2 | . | TGTGCCAGCAGTAAACTAGCGGGAGGTGCAGATACGCAGTATTTT | CASSKLAGGADTQYF
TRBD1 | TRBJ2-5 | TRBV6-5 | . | TGTGCCAGCAGTTACTCCGGGACAGGGAAAGAGACCCAGTACTTC | CASSYSGTGKETQYF
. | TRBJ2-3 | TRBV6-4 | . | TGTGCCAGCAGTGTGGACAGCTCCGCTAGCACAGATACGCAGTATTTT | CASSVDSSASTDTQYF
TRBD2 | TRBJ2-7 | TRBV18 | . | TGTGCCAGCTCACCACCTACTAGCGGGAGTCCCTACGAGCAGTACTTC | CASSPPTSGSPYEQYF
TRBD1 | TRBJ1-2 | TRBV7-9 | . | TGTGCCAGCAGTTCCGACAGGGGCGGCACCTTC | CASSSDRGGTF
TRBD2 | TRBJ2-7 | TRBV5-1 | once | TGCGCCAGCAGCCCCACAGCGGGAGGGCCCTACGAGCAGTACTTC | CASSPTAGGPYEQYF
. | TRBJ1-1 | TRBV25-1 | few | TGTGCCAGCAGTGAATCCAGGACTGAAGCTTTCTTT | CASSESRTEAFF
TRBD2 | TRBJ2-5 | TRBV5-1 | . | TGCGCCAGCAGCTCACCCCCGGGACTAGCGGGAAAAGAGACCCAGTACTTC | CASSSPPGLAGKETQYF
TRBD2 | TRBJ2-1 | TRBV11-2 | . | TGTGCCAGCAGCTTACATTGGCTAGCGGTTAATGAGCAGTTCTTC | CASSLHWLAVNEQFF